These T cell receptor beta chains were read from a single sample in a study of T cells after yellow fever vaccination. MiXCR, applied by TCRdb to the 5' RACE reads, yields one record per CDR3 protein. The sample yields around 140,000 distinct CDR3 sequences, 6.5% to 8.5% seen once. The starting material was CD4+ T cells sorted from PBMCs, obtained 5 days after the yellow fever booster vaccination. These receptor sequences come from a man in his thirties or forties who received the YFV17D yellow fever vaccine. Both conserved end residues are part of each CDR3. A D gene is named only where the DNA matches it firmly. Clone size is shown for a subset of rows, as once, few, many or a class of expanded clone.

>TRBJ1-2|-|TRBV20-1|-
CSARDGFYGYTF
TGCAGTGCTCGGGACGGCTTCTATGGCTACACCTTC
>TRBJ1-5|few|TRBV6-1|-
CASISSGAYSNQPQHF
TGTGCCAGCATCTCTTCTGGGGCATATAGCAATCAGCCCCAGCATTTT
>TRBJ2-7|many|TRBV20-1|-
CSAVPLGRAYEQYF
TGCAGTGCCGTACCTCTAGGTAGGGCTTACGAGCAGTACTTC
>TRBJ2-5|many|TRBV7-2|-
CASSLRWSQRGETQYF
TGTGCCAGCAGCCTCCGTTGGTCCCAGAGGGGAGAGACCCAGTACTTC
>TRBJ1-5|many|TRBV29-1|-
CSVGQAGQPQHF
TGCAGCGTTGGCCAGGCGGGTCAGCCCCAGCATTTT
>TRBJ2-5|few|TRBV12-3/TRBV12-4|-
CASTPVGVAETQYF
TGTGCCAGCACCCCTGTGGGGGTCGCGGAGACCCAGTACTTC
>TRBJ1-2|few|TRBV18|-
CASSPPGQYGYTF
TGTGCCAGCTCACCACCGGGGCAGTATGGCTACACCTTC
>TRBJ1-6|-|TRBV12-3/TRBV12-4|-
CASSLLTNTPLHF
TGTGCCAGCAGTTTATTAACAAACACCCCCCTCCACTTT
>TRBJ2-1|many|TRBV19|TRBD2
CASSSLAGSEQFF
TGTGCCAGTAGTTCCCTAGCGGGGTCCGAGCAGTTCTTC
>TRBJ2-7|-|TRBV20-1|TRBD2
CCAHHGTSGRQSEQYF
TGCTGTGCCCATCATGGGACTAGCGGGAGGCAAAGCGAGCAGTACTTC
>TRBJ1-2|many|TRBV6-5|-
CATTLQVPYGYTF
TGTGCCACAACATTACAGGTGCCCTATGGCTACACCTTC
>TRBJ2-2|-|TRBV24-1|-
CATKGGSNTGELFF
TGTGCCACCAAGGGGGGGTCGAACACCGGGGAGCTGTTTTTT
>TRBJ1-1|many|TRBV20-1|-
CSASLGNTEAFF
TGCAGTGCTAGTTTGGGGAACACTGAAGCTTTCTTT
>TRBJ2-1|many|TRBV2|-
CASSSLLGGYNEQFF
TGTGCCAGCAGTTCCCTTCTAGGGGGTTACAATGAGCAGTTCTTC
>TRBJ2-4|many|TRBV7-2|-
CASSLAEHKNIQYF
TGTGCCAGCAGCTTAGCGGAGCACAAAAACATTCAGTACTTC
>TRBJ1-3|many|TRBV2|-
CASREAQGNTIYF
TGTGCCAGCAGGGAGGCCCAAGGAAACACCATATATTTT
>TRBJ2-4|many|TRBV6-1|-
CASSESLSGNIQYF
TGTGCCAGCAGTGAATCCCTAAGTGGGAACATTCAGTACTTC
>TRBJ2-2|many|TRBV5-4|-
CASSFLDRNTGELFF
TGTGCCAGCAGCTTTCTCGACCGCAACACCGGGGAGCTGTTTTTT
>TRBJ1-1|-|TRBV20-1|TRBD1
CSARGPGQGYTEAFF
TGCAGTGCTAGAGGGCCGGGACAGGGGTACACTGAAGCTTTCTTT
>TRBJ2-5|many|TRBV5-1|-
CASRSEETQYF
TGCGCCAGCAGATCAGAGGAGACCCAGTACTTC
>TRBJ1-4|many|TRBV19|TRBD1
CASRKGQGGEKLFF
TGTGCCAGCCGGAAGGGACAGGGAGGTGAAAAACTGTTTTTT
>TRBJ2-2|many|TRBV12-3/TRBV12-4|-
CASSLAQGSTGELFF
TGTGCCAGCAGTTTAGCCCAGGGTTCCACCGGGGAGCTGTTTTTT
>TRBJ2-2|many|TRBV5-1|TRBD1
CASSQDRDTGELFF
TGCGCCAGCAGCCAGGACAGGGACACCGGGGAGCTGTTTTTT
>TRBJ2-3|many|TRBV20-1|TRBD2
CSARDQGTSGRSTDTQYF
TGCAGTGCTAGAGATCAAGGGACTAGCGGGAGATCGACAGATACGCAGTATTTT
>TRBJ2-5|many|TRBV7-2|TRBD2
CASSKGLAETQYF
TGTGCCAGCAGCAAGGGACTAGCGGAGACCCAGTACTTC
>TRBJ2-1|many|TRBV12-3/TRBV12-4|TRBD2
CASRSGTSPYNEQFF
TGTGCCAGCAGGTCCGGGACTAGCCCCTACAATGAGCAGTTCTTC